This T cell receptor (beta chain) was profiled in a study of identical twins. General study findings and limits: Alpha sequences that were out-of-frame and twin-shared showed an excess of low generation probability.

This clonotype was seen more than once but under ten times. Its cognate antigen is unknown. All donors were healthy, and all were Caucasian. One entry per CDR3 protein results from TCRdb running MiXCR on the 5' RACE reads. The sample consists of 240,000 or so distinct CDR3 sequences, roughly 7% of them appearing once. This sample was also put to use in a study of yellow fever vaccine responses in identical twins.

Specimen: memory (CD45RO+) T cells sorted from blood. This sequence originates from a woman under 30 in good health.

CDR3 sequence reads: CASSVRGAGTDTQYF. The CDR3 DNA reads as TGTGCCAGCAGTGTCCGGGGGGCGGGGACAGATACGCAGTATTTT. This sequence joins TRBV27 and TRBJ2-3; a weak D match, TRBD2 (7 bases). The CDR3 is 15 residues long. Germline CDR1 is MNHEY and CDR2 is SMNVEV (reference sequence). V gave up 5 bases and J gave up 3 bases, with 15 bases separating them.